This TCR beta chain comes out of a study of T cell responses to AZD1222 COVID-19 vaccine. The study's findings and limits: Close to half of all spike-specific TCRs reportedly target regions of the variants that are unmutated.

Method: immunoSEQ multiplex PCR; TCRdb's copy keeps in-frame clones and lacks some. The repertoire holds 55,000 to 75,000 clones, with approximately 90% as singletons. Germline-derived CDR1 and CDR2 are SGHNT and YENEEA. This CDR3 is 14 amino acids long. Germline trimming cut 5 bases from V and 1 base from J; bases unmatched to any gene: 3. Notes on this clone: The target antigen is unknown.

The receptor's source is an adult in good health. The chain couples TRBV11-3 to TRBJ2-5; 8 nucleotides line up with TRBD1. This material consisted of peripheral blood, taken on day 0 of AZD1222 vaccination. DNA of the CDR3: TGTGCCAGCAGCCGGGACAGGACCCAAGAGACCCAGTACTTC. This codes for CASSRDRTQETQYF.